Sequencing of this T cell receptor beta chain was carried out in a study of Tregs in tolerant kidney transplant recipients. The CDR3 consists of 15 residues. Trimming took 4 bases from V and 6 from J; bases not matched to a gene: 4. From germline, CDR1 is LGHNA and CDR2 YSLEER. In its sample, this clone was seen once. Its antigen is still unknown. Assay: immunoSEQ multiplex PCR; the TCRdb copy retains only in-frame clones and omits some. The repertoire holds roughly 9,400 clones, with about half as singletons. Sequenced sample: CD4+ T cells from blood cultured with allogeneic cells. The chain is built from TRBV4-3 and TRBJ2-1; 12 bases map to TRBD2. This sequence was found in a human donor in good health. Written as DNA, the CDR3 is TGCGCCAGCAGCCCCCGACTAGCGGGAGCCAATGAGCAGTTCTTC. Its protein product is CASSPRLAGANEQFF.